The 18 T cell receptor beta chains below all came from one sample that was sequenced in a study of regulatory T cells in long-lasting Graves disease. Time point denoted: persistent/refractory GD, antithyroid drugs over 5 years with positive TRAb. Making the TCR library involved RNA that had been extracted from PBMCs. Library construction for TCR beta used iRepertoire HTBI primers and Arm-PCR of CDR3 regions. TCRdb passed the multiplex PCR reads through MiXCR, listing each CDR3 protein once. The sample records hundreds of thousands of distinct CDR3 sequences, approximately 31% being singletons. The sequences come from peripheral blood mononuclear cells (PBMCs), collected when the disease was refractory, from a patient treated with antithyroid drugs. The source is a female donor with Graves disease.

The chain joins TRBV6-1 to TRBJ2-4; no clear D gene. Germline CDR1 reads MNHNS; CDR2 reads SASEGT. CDR3 size: 16 residues. Trimming cost V 2 bases and J 1 base, with 12 bases left between them. CDR3: CASSELEATAKNIQYF. Here the CDR3 DNA reads TGTGCCAGCAGTGAATTAGAGGCGACGGCCAAAAACATTCAGTACTTC.

This clonotype was counted a few times. J is TRBJ1-2 and V is TRBV12-3 or TRBV12-4, with D unclear. The CDR3 loop spans 13 amino acids. V was clipped by 0 bases and J by 3 bases, with 5 bases between them. The CDR3 sequence is CASSLAPDYGYTF. As DNA, the CDR3 is TGTGCCAGCAGTTTAGCGCCGGACTATGGCTACACCTTC.

The CDR3 region is CSALEQTSSYEQYF. CDR3 bases: TGCAGTGCTTTGGAACAAACCAGCTCCTACGAGCAGTACTTC. The chain employs TRBV20-1 and TRBJ2-7; D remains ambiguous. Between the trimmed V and J ends, which lost 5 bases and 0 bases, there was a span of 14 bases. CDR1 and CDR2 from the germline V gene are DFQATT and SNEGSKA (reference sequence). The CDR3 totals 14 residues.

This clonotype turned up a few times. The rearrangement uses TRBV28 and TRBJ1-5; D uncertain. The V gene's germline CDR1 is MDHEN and CDR2 SYDVKM. Trimming took 7 bases from V and 6 from J, leaving 10 bases between them. This CDR3 is 12 amino acids long. CDR3 residues: CASKRGAQPQHF. Here the CDR3 DNA reads TGTGCCAGCAAGCGAGGAGCTCAGCCCCAGCATTTT.

This clonotype came up a few times. The rearrangement joins TRBV4-1 to TRBJ2-5; D unclear. Germline V gives CDR1 MGHRA, CDR2 YSYEKL. V dropped 0 bases and J dropped 7 bases, with 6 bases sitting between them. The CDR3 has 12 residues. DNA for the CDR3: TGCGCCAGCAGCCAAGACTTGGCGACCCAGTACTTC. This sequence encodes CASSQDLATQYF.

Only a few counts were recorded for this clonotype. The genes are TRBV11-3 and TRBJ2-1; tentatively, D is TRBD1 (5 bases). The CDR3 consists of 16 residues. Germline assignment: CDR1 SGHNT and CDR2 YENEEA. Between the trimmed V and J ends, which lost 0 bases and 0 bases, there was a span of 9 bases. The CDR3 protein is CASSLDLTGSYNEQFF. The DNA of the CDR3 is TGTGCCAGCAGCTTAGATCTTACAGGCTCCTACAATGAGCAGTTCTTC.

This clonotype was detected only once. The CDR3 DNA is TGTGCCATCAGGGGACTAGCGGGAGTTAATGAGCAGTTCTTC. Its protein product is CAIRGLAGVNEQFF. The gene calls are TRBV10-3 and TRBJ2-1; 14 nucleotides match TRBD2. The V gene's germline CDR1 is ENHRY and CDR2 SYGVKD. CDR3 length equals 14 residues. V gave up 6 bases and J gave up 7 bases; unmatched junction bases: 2.

The rearrangement uses TRBV19 and TRBJ1-1, with D maybe TRBD1 (5 bases). The CDR3 has 14 amino acids. Trimming shortened V by 3 bases and J by 3 bases, and 11 bases separated the two germline ends. Germline V gives CDR1 LNHDA, CDR2 SQIVND (reference sequence). The CDR3 DNA sequence: TGTGCCAGTAGTATGGGGGGAAGGGACACTGAAGCTTTCTTT. Its protein is CASSMGGRDTEAFF.

This clonotype was detected only a few times. V usage is TRBV3-1 and J usage is TRBJ1-5; D unclear. The CDR3 totals 15 residues. Germline V gene lookup returns CDR1 LGHDT and CDR2 YNNKEL (reference sequence). Deletions cut 4 bases from V and 0 bases from J, with 10 bases between. For the CDR3, the DNA is TGTGCCAGCAGCCCGGACGGGGATAGCAATCAGCCCCAGCATTTT. Translation: CASSPDGDSNQPQHF.

The chain has TRBV6-2 or TRBV6-3 and TRBJ1-5; D remains ambiguous. Looked up from germline, CDR1 is MNHEY and CDR2 is SVGEGT. The CDR3 runs to 14 residues. Trimming pared 2 bases from V and 1 base from J, leaving 6 bases between. The CDR3 DNA reads as TGTGCCAGCAGTTACGCGTGGAGCAATCAGCCCCAGCATTTT. Protein product: CASSYAWSNQPQHF.

The chain employs TRBV7-9 and TRBJ1-5; no clear D. With 3 bases removed from V and 3 bases from J, the gap between germline ends came to 15 bases. Germline assignment: CDR1 SEHNR and CDR2 FQNEAQ (reference sequence). This CDR3 is built from 16 residues. CDR3 residues: CASSLITVSLNQPQHF. The CDR3 DNA reads as TGTGCCAGCAGCTTGATCACAGTATCTCTCAATCAGCCCCAGCATTTT.

The chain joins TRBV5-1 to TRBJ2-5, with D unresolved. V dropped 1 base and J dropped 4 bases, with 8 bases sitting between them. Germline assignment: CDR1 SGHRS and CDR2 YFSETQ. This CDR3 has 13 amino acids. The CDR3: CASSLPPSETQYF. In nucleotides, the CDR3 is TGCGCCAGCAGCTTGCCCCCGTCAGAGACCCAGTACTTC.

This clonotype was picked up many times. The genes are TRBV12-5 and TRBJ1-1; unclear D gene. This CDR3 has 12 amino acids. Germline lookup yields CDR1 LGHNT and CDR2 FRNRAP. Between the trimmed V and J ends, which lost 1 base and 5 bases, there was a span of 5 bases. The DNA of the CDR3 is TGTGCTAGTGGTTTGGAAGGGACTGAAGCTTTCTTT. Translation: CASGLEGTEAFF.

This clonotype was observed at least ten times. The CDR3 DNA follows: TGTGCCAGCAGCTCGGGACCCACCGGGGAGCTGTTTTTT. Its translation is CASSSGPTGELFF. The chain carries TRBV12-3 or TRBV12-4 and TRBJ2-2; D possibly uses TRBD1 or TRBD2 (5 bases each). The CDR3 totals 13 residues. Trimming removed 6 bases at V and 4 bases at J, with 9 bases between.

In its sample, this clonotype was seen once. A much larger clonotype is one base distant, so this may be a read error. J is TRBJ1-1 and V is TRBV28, with D unclear. CDR3 length: 15 amino acids. Per germline, CDR1 MDHEN and CDR2 SYDVKM. The CDR3 loop reads CAGSPWTGKNTEAFF. The CDR3 DNA is TGTGCCGGCAGTCCTTGGACGGGTAAGAACACTGAAGCTTTCTTT.

Note on this clonotype: The CDR3 end shows no conserved phenylalanine or tryptophan, and so a read error is likely. The rearrangement uses TRBV12-3 or TRBV12-4 and TRBJ1-5, with a possible D match to TRBD1 (5 bases). This CDR3 spans 17 amino acids. V lost 7 bases and J lost 0, with 19 bases in between. The CDR3: CASTRGFGPSSNQPQHL. DNA of the CDR3: TGTGCCAGCACCCGGGGGTTCGGGCCCTCTAGCAATCAGCCCCAGCATCTT.

This clonotype was counted at least ten times. CDR3 loop: CASSRQGGDTGELFF. CDR3 nucleotides: TGTGCCAGCAGCCGTCAGGGAGGGGACACCGGGGAGCTGTTTTTT. The rearrangement links TRBV12-3 or TRBV12-4 to TRBJ2-2; 7 bases match TRBD2. The V and J ends lost 6 bases and 3 bases, in that order; junction bases with no gene match: 7. The CDR3 loop spans 15 amino acids.

This clonotype was seen more than once but under ten times. This sequence joins TRBV3-1 and TRBJ1-1; D remains ambiguous. The CDR3 runs 14 residues. V was clipped by 4 bases and J by 1 base, with 10 bases between them. CDR1 is LGHDT, CDR2 YNNKEL, per germline (reference sequence). CDR3 region: CASSLWVENTEAFF. In DNA, the CDR3 is TGTGCCAGCAGCCTCTGGGTAGAGAACACTGAAGCTTTCTTT.